This T cell receptor (beta chain) was captured in a study of shared T cell receptors in the human thymus. Clones were read by immunoSEQ multiplex PCR, and TCRdb kept only the in-frame ones, dropping some. Of approximately 580,000 clones listed, around 82% were seen once; the top ten hold about 0.013%. Germline values: CDR1 SGHTS, CDR2 YDEGEE. The V end lost 0 bases, the J end lost 3 bases, and 19 bases lay between the germline ends. The CDR3 is 18 amino acids. These data are also associated with another study on human thymus T cells. That source reports: V and J genes seemed to be used with bias in thymic and blood repertoires.

The rearrangement uses TRBV5-8 and TRBJ2-4; a weak D match, TRBD2 (6 bases). The clonotype originates from a boy less than two years old with a congenital heart defect. Sequencing was done on a sample of thymocytes. CDR3 sequence: CASSLVGRPGVVKNIQYF. DNA for the CDR3: TGTGCCAGCAGCTTGGTGGGTCGACCGGGAGTGGTCAAAAACATTCAGTACTTC.